A single sample gave rise to the 18 T cell receptor beta chains below, sequenced in a study of T cells after yellow fever vaccination. TCRdb used MiXCR to reprocess the 5' RACE reads, holding one entry per CDR3 protein. The sample contains hundreds of thousands of distinct CDR3 sequences, over 15% of which appear only once. The sequences come from PBMCs, collected before the yellow fever booster vaccination. The receptors shown here come from a man aged 18 to 30 who received the YFV17D yellow fever vaccine.

The chain employs TRBV6-1 and TRBJ2-7; possibly TRBD1 for D (6 bases). With 1 base removed from V and 3 bases from J, the gap between germline ends came to 13 bases. This CDR3 has 15 residues. Germline V gene data show CDR1 as MNHNS and CDR2 as SASEGT. The CDR3 coding sequence is TGTGCCAGCAGTGAAGGGGTGGTCAGGGGCTACGAGCAGTACTTC. It yields the protein CASSEGVVRGYEQYF.

This clonotype was recorded a few times. The chain carries TRBV7-9 and TRBJ1-2; D may be TRBD1 (5 bases). The CDR3 is 12 amino acids. Germline V gene data show CDR1 as SEHNR and CDR2 as FQNEAQ (reference sequence). V was trimmed by 5 bases and J by 8 bases, leaving 12 bases between them. The CDR3 nucleotides are TGTGCCAGCAGCCGCGGGACCCAGGGCTACACCTTC. Translated, it gives CASSRGTQGYTF. The full variable domain, its missing parts supplied by reference TRBV7-9 and TRBJ1-2, is DTGVSQNPRHKITKRGQNVTFRCDPISEHNRLYWYRQTLGQGPEFLTYFQNEAQLEKSRLLSDRFSAERPKGSFSTLEIQRTEQGDSAMYLCASSRGTQGYTFGSGTRLTVV.

This chain links TRBV20-1 with TRBJ1-1, with D possibly matching TRBD1 (5 bases). CDR3 size: 13 residues. Germline loops: CDR1 DFQATT, CDR2 SNEGSKA (reference sequence). V was clipped by 6 bases and J by 0 bases, with 11 bases between them. The CDR3 DNA follows: TGCAGTGCCGCTGGGGGATTGAACACTGAAGCTTTCTTT. Its translation: CSAAGGLNTEAFF.

The chain links TRBV5-5 to TRBJ1-1; possibly TRBD1 for D (5 bases). V dropped 1 base and J dropped 1 base, with 11 bases sitting between them. Germline lookup yields CDR1 SGHKS and CDR2 YYEKEE (reference sequence). The CDR3 sequence is 15 residues long. The CDR3 nucleotides read TGTGCCAGCAGCTTGTCGGGGCTGTCGAACACTGAAGCTTTCTTT. Amino acids: CASSLSGLSNTEAFF. Full variable domain (remainder filled in from reference TRBV5-5 and TRBJ1-1): DAGVTQSPTHLIKTRGQQVTLRCSPISGHKSVSWYQQVLGQGPQFIFQYYEKEERGRGNFPDRFSARQFPNYSSELNVNALLLGDSALYLCASSLSGLSNTEAFFGQGTRLTVV.

The DNA for the CDR3 is TGTGCCAGCAGCCCCGGGACACTTGAAGCTTTCTTT. It is translated as CASSPGTLEAFF. V gene TRBV5-6 combines with J gene TRBJ1-1, with a tentative D call TRBD1 (6 bases). Germline V lookup: CDR1 SGHDT, CDR2 YYEEEE. The length of the CDR3 is 12 residues. Trimming pared 4 bases from V and 7 bases from J, leaving 11 bases between.

This clonotype was observed a few times. The rearrangement uses TRBV7-3 and TRBJ2-1, with 7 bases matching TRBD2. Per the germline V gene, CDR1 is SGHTA and CDR2 is FQGTGA. This CDR3 spans 16 amino acids. The trim removed 3 bases at V and 2 bases at J, leaving 7 bases unmatched. CDR3 DNA sequence: TGTGCCAGCAGCTTGACGGCGGGGGTGACCTACAATGAGCAGTTCTTC. Encoded protein: CASSLTAGVTYNEQFF.

The CDR3 sequence: CSVAQGSTNEKLFF. CDR3 coding DNA: TGCAGCGTCGCACAGGGGTCAACTAATGAAAAACTGTTTTTT. The chain couples TRBV29-1 to TRBJ1-4, with TRBD1 identical over 7 bases. Trimming cost V 6 bases and J 0 bases; bases outside gene matches: 4. The CDR3 covers 14 residues. The germline V gene has CDR1 SQVTM and CDR2 ANQGSEA.

In its sample, this clonotype was seen a few times. The rearrangement uses TRBV12-3 or TRBV12-4 and TRBJ1-2; D perhaps matches TRBD1 (6 bases). The V and J ends lost 5 bases and 4 bases respectively, with 8 bases between them. The CDR3 sequence is 12 residues long. The CDR3 is CASSGQTYGYTF. The CDR3 nucleotides read TGTGCCAGCAGTGGACAGACCTATGGCTACACCTTC.

This clonotype was seen many times. V gene TRBV7-2 combines with J gene TRBJ2-3, with unresolved D. CDR3 length: 15 residues. V was trimmed by 5 bases and J by 2 bases, leaving 14 bases between them. Per the germline V gene, CDR1 is SGHTA and CDR2 is FQGNSA. The CDR3, as DNA: TGTGCCAGCAGCCCAGTAGGCTGGACCACAGATACGCAGTATTTT. Translation gives CASSPVGWTTDTQYF.

The chain couples TRBV28 to TRBJ1-6; no definite D call. V was pared by 7 bases and J by 13 bases, with 14 bases between. Germline V gene data show CDR1 as MDHEN and CDR2 as SYDVKM. There are 12 residues in the CDR3. The DNA of the CDR3 is TGTGCCAGCACAGGTCGGATTTCCCCCCTCCACTTT. It specifies CASTGRISPLHF. The complete variable domain, with remaining parts taken from reference TRBV28 and TRBJ1-6, reads DVKVTQSSRYLVKRTGEKVFLECVQDMDHENMFWYRQDPGLGLRLIYFSYDVKMKEKGDIPEGYSVSREKKERFSLILESASTNQTSMYLCASTGRISPLHFGNGTRLTVT.

This chain links TRBV11-1 with TRBJ2-2; D is unclear. This CDR3 has 14 residues. Trimming shortened V by 8 bases and J by 0 bases, and 10 bases separated the two germline ends. Germline V gene sequence: CDR1 SGHAT, CDR2 FQDESV (reference sequence). Written as DNA, the CDR3 is TGTGCCAGCCGACATCCCACGAACACCGGGGAGCTGTTTTTT. Translation gives CASRHPTNTGELFF.

This clonotype has more than one count but fewer than ten. CDR3 protein: CASSPGTPWGWGTDTQYF. The CDR3 coding sequence is TGTGCCAGCAGCCCAGGGACTCCATGGGGATGGGGCACAGATACGCAGTATTTT. The chain has TRBV11-3 and TRBJ2-3; TRBD2 is a possible D gene (6 bases). CDR3 length: 18 amino acids. Trimming removed 5 bases from V and 1 base from J, with 22 bases in between. Germline V CDR1 and CDR2: SGHNT, YENEEA.

This clonotype showed up just a few times. The chain combines TRBV6-2 or TRBV6-3 with TRBJ2-3; D might be TRBD2 (5 bases). CDR1 MNHEY and CDR2 SVGEGT come from the germline V gene. The CDR3 sequence is 13 residues long. The V end lost 7 bases, the J end lost 1 base, and 9 bases lay between the germline ends. The CDR3 loop is CASTDYRTDTQYF. CDR3 coding DNA: TGTGCCAGCACCGACTACCGCACAGATACGCAGTATTTT.

J is TRBJ2-7 and V is TRBV7-2; TRBD2 matches 13 bases. Looked up from germline, CDR1 is SGHTA and CDR2 is FQGNSA. The CDR3 is made up of 17 amino acids. J gave up 2 bases and V 2 bases, and 6 bases lay outside the gene matches. The CDR3 loop reads CASSLRDTSGGAYEQYF. The CDR3 DNA reads TGTGCCAGCAGCTTACGGGACACTAGCGGGGGGGCCTACGAGCAGTACTTC.

The rearrangement joins TRBV21-1 to TRBJ2-1. TRBV21-1 is classified as a pseudogene. The CDR3 covers 8 residues. The CDR3 region is CASSTRFF. The CDR3 DNA reads as TGTGCCAGCAGCACCCGATTCTTC.

This sequence joins TRBV7-7 and TRBJ2-5, with a weak D call TRBD2 (5 bases). V was shortened by 3 bases and J by 1 base, with 9 bases between the two germline ends. The CDR3 is 14 amino acids. From germline, CDR1 is SSHAT and CDR2 FNYEAQ (reference sequence). CDR3 residues: CASSLRVFQETQYF. In nucleotides, the CDR3 is TGTGCCAGCAGCTTGAGGGTTTTCCAAGAGACCCAGTACTTC.

This chain joins TRBV20-1 and TRBJ1-2; no clear D gene. Germline V gene data show CDR1 as DFQATT and CDR2 as SNEGSKA (reference sequence). V lost 6 bases and J 11 bases, leaving 10 bases between the germline ends. CDR3 length equals 9 residues. For the CDR3, the DNA is TGCAGTGCCGATACCGCATACACCTTC. As protein: CSADTAYTF.

This clonotype was counted at least ten times. The chain links TRBV5-1 to TRBJ1-1; perhaps TRBD1 as D (5 bases). This CDR3 contains 14 residues. In germline, CDR1 is SGHRS, CDR2 YFSETQ. Between the trimmed V and J ends, which lost 4 bases and 2 bases, there was a span of 12 bases. The CDR3 spells CASSETASNTEAFF. The CDR3, as DNA: TGCGCCAGCAGCGAGACAGCTTCCAACACTGAAGCTTTCTTT.